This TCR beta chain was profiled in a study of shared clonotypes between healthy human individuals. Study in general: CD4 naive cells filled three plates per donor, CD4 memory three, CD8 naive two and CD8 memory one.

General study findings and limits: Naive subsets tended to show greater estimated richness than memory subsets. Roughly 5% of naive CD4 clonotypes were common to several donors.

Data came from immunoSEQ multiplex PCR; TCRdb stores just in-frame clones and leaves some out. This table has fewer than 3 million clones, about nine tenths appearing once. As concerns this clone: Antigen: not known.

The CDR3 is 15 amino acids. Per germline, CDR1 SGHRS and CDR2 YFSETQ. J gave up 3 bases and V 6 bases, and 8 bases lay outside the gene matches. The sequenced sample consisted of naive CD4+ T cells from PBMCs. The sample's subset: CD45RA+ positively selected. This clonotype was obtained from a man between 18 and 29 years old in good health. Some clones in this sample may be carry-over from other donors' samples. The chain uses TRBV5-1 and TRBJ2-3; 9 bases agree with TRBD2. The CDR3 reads CASMNSGSPTDTQYF. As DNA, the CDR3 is TGCGCCAGCATGAATAGCGGGAGTCCTACAGATACGCAGTATTTT. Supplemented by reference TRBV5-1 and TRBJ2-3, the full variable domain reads KAGVTQTPRYLIKTRGQQVTLSCSPISGHRSVSWYQQTPGQGLQFLFEYFSETQRNKGNFPGRFSGRQFSNSRSEMNVSTLELGDSALYLCASMNSGSPTDTQYFGPGTRLTVL.